This TCR beta chain was profiled in a study of blood T cell repertoires in COVID-19. Whole-study context: PBMCs, B-cell-depleted T cells, or T cells provided the cDNA or gDNA that made up the material.

Germline CDR1 SGHKS, CDR2 YYEKEE (reference sequence). CDR3 size: 13 residues. V was clipped by 4 bases and J by 3 bases, with 10 bases between them. Profiled with immunoSEQ multiplex PCR; TCRdb holds only in-frame clones, not every one. The sample records 250,000 to 300,000 clones, around 92% being singletons. Seattle-derived patients entered the study during active infection and were followed longitudinally. This receptor was obtained from a woman aged 30 to 39 with COVID-19, enrolled during active disease. The rearrangement links TRBV5-5 to TRBJ1-2; no clear D gene. Input material: peripheral blood. The CDR3 spells CASSQQTDYGYTF. CDR3 DNA sequence: TGTGCCAGCAGCCAGCAGACTGACTATGGCTACACCTTC.